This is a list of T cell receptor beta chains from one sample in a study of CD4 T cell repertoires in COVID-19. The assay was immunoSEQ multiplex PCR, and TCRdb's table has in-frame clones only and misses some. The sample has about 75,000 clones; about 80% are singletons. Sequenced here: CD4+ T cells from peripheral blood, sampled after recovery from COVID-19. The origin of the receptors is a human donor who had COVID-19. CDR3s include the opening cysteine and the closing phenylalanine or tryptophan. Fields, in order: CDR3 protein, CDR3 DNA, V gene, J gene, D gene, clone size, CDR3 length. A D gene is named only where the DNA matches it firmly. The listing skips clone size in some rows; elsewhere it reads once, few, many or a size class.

CDR3aa: CASSVGQVYYEQYF
CDR3nt: TGTGCCAGCAGTGTAGGACAGGTTTATTACGAGCAGTACTTC
v_gene: TRBV2
j_gene: TRBJ2-7
d_gene: TRBD1
abundance: -
len: 14

CDR3aa: CASRKTGNQPQHF
CDR3nt: TGTGCCAGCAGGAAGACAGGCAATCAGCCCCAGCATTTT
v_gene: TRBV6-5
j_gene: TRBJ1-5
d_gene: -
abundance: -
len: 13

CDR3aa: CASSPSRGELFF
CDR3nt: TGTGCCAGCAGCCCTTCCAGGGGTGAGCTGTTTTTT
v_gene: TRBV7-2
j_gene: TRBJ2-2
d_gene: -
abundance: -
len: 12

CDR3aa: CASSPGTDKNNEQFF
CDR3nt: TGTGCCAGCTCACCAGGCACAGACAAAAACAATGAGCAGTTCTTC
v_gene: TRBV18
j_gene: TRBJ2-1
d_gene: -
abundance: -
len: 15

CDR3aa: CASSSIGEQYF
CDR3nt: TGTGCCAGCAGTTCTATAGGAGAGCAGTACTTC
v_gene: TRBV6-5
j_gene: TRBJ2-7
d_gene: -
abundance: -
len: 11

CDR3aa: CASSLFGNQPQHF
CDR3nt: TGTGCCAGCAGTTTATTCGGCAATCAGCCCCAGCATTTT
v_gene: TRBV12-3/TRBV12-4
j_gene: TRBJ1-5
d_gene: -
abundance: few
len: 13

CDR3aa: CASSLEATYNEQFF
CDR3nt: TGCGCCAGCAGCTTGGAGGCAACCTACAATGAGCAGTTCTTC
v_gene: TRBV5-1
j_gene: TRBJ2-1
d_gene: -
abundance: -
len: 14

CDR3aa: CASMGGGRSRGYRNEKLFF
CDR3nt: TGTGCCAGTATGGGCGGGGGCCGCTCCAGGGGTTATCGGAATGAAAAACTGTTTTTT
v_gene: TRBV19
j_gene: TRBJ1-4
d_gene: -
abundance: -
len: 19

CDR3aa: CATRRGGSTEAFF
CDR3nt: TGCGCCACCCGCAGGGGCGGGAGCACTGAAGCTTTCTTT
v_gene: TRBV23-1
j_gene: TRBJ1-1
d_gene: -
abundance: once
len: 13

CDR3aa: CASSLTSSNQPQHF
CDR3nt: TGTGCCAGCAGCTTGACAAGTAGCAATCAGCCCCAGCATTTT
v_gene: TRBV5-8
j_gene: TRBJ1-5
d_gene: -
abundance: -
len: 14

CDR3aa: CASTASGGGQPQHF
CDR3nt: TGCGCCAGCACCGCATCAGGGGGAGGTCAGCCCCAGCATTTT
v_gene: TRBV10-2
j_gene: TRBJ1-5
d_gene: TRBD1
abundance: -
len: 14

CDR3aa: CASSYASGGTGELFF
CDR3nt: TGTGCCAGCAGTTACGCTTCAGGGGGCACCGGGGAGCTGTTTTTT
v_gene: TRBV6-5
j_gene: TRBJ2-2
d_gene: TRBD1
abundance: few
len: 15

CDR3aa: CASSSAVNTGELFF
CDR3nt: TGCGCCAGCAGCTCTGCGGTAAACACCGGGGAGCTGTTTTTT
v_gene: TRBV5-1
j_gene: TRBJ2-2
d_gene: -
abundance: -
len: 14

CDR3aa: CASSVLAGGPAYEQYF
CDR3nt: TGTGCCAGCAGCGTCCTAGCGGGAGGGCCGGCCTACGAGCAGTACTTC
v_gene: TRBV3-1/TRBV3-2
j_gene: TRBJ2-7
d_gene: TRBD2
abundance: -
len: 16

CDR3aa: CASSLGLANEQYF
CDR3nt: TGTGCCAGCAGCTTGGGACTAGCGAACGAGCAGTACTTC
v_gene: TRBV5-4
j_gene: TRBJ2-7
d_gene: TRBD2
abundance: -
len: 13

CDR3aa: CASSIQTRNTEAFF
CDR3nt: TGTGCCAGTAGTATTCAAACACGGAACACTGAAGCTTTCTTT
v_gene: TRBV19
j_gene: TRBJ1-1
d_gene: -
abundance: -
len: 14

CDR3aa: CASSSTPQGGQPQHF
CDR3nt: TGTGCCAGCAGTTCTACCCCCCAGGGTGGGCAGCCCCAGCATTTT
v_gene: TRBV28
j_gene: TRBJ1-5
d_gene: -
abundance: -
len: 15

CDR3aa: CASSPEISVGAFF
CDR3nt: TGTGCCAGCAGTCCCGAGATATCTGTGGGAGCTTTCTTT
v_gene: TRBV6-5
j_gene: TRBJ1-1
d_gene: -
abundance: -
len: 13

CDR3aa: CATPAGYNSPLHF
CDR3nt: TGTGCCACCCCCGCGGGCTATAATTCACCCCTCCACTTT
v_gene: TRBV19
j_gene: TRBJ1-6
d_gene: -
abundance: -
len: 13

CDR3aa: CASSPPDLNTEAFF
CDR3nt: TGCGCCAGCAGCCCTCCAGACCTGAACACTGAAGCTTTCTTT
v_gene: TRBV5-1
j_gene: TRBJ1-1
d_gene: -
abundance: -
len: 14

CDR3aa: CASSITGGASEAFF
CDR3nt: TGTGCCAGCAGCATAACAGGGGGCGCTTCTGAAGCTTTCTTT
v_gene: TRBV7-2
j_gene: TRBJ1-1
d_gene: TRBD1
abundance: -
len: 14

CDR3aa: CASSEVRGETQYF
CDR3nt: TGTGCCAGCAGTGAAGTGAGGGGAGAGACCCAGTACTTC
v_gene: TRBV6-1
j_gene: TRBJ2-5
d_gene: -
abundance: -
len: 13

CDR3aa: CASSQGGSGSNQPQHF
CDR3nt: TGTGCCAGCAGCCAAGGAGGGTCTGGTAGCAATCAGCCCCAGCATTTT
v_gene: TRBV28
j_gene: TRBJ1-5
d_gene: -
abundance: -
len: 16

CDR3aa: CASSLLTGLDEKLFF
CDR3nt: TGTGCCAGCAGTTTATTGACAGGGCTGGATGAAAAACTGTTTTTT
v_gene: TRBV28
j_gene: TRBJ1-4
d_gene: TRBD1
abundance: once
len: 15

CDR3aa: CASSRTGGLSYGYTF
CDR3nt: TGTGCCAGCAGTCGGACAGGGGGGCTTTCTTATGGCTACACCTTC
v_gene: TRBV28
j_gene: TRBJ1-2
d_gene: TRBD1
abundance: -
len: 15

CDR3aa: CASSYEAGRRNEQYF
CDR3nt: TGTGCCAGCAGTTATGAAGCAGGGAGGAGAAACGAGCAGTACTTC
v_gene: TRBV6-2/TRBV6-3
j_gene: TRBJ2-7
d_gene: -
abundance: few
len: 15